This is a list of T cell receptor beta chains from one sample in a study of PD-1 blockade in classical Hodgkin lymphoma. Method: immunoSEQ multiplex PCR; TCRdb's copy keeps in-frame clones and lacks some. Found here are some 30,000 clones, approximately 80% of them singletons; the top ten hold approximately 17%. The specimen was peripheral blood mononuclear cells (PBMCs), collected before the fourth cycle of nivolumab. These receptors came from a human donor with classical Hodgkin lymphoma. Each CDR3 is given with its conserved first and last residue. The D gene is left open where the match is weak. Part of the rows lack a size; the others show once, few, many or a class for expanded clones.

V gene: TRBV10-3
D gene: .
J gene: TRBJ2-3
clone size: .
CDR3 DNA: TGTGCCATCCGGGGTCCCTGCACAGATACGCAGTATTTT
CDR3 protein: CAIRGPCTDTQYF

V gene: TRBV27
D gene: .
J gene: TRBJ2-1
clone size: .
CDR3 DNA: TGTGCCAGCAGTCTGGATACGACCAGCTCCTACAATGAGCAGTTCTTC
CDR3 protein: CASSLDTTSSYNEQFF

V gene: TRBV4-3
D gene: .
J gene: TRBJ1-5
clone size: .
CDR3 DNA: TGCGCCAGCAGCCAAGACCGACAGACTAGCAATCAGCCCCAGCATTTT
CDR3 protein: CASSQDRQTSNQPQHF

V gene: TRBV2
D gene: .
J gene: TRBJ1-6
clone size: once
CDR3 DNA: TGTGCCAGCAGCTTAGCAGGGATAGAATATAATTCACCCCTCCACTTT
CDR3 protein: CASSLAGIEYNSPLHF

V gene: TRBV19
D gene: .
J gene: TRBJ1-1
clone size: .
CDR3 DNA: TGTGCCAGTAGTATCTGGCACCTGAACACTGAAGCTTTCTTT
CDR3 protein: CASSIWHLNTEAFF

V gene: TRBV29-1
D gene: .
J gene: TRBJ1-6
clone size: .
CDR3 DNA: TGCAGCGTTGAAGACAGGGGATCCCTCCACTTT
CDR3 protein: CSVEDRGSLHF

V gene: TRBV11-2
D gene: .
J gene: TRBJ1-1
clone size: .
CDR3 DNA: TGTGCCAGCAGCGTCTGGGACAACACTGAAGCTTTCTTT
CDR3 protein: CASSVWDNTEAFF

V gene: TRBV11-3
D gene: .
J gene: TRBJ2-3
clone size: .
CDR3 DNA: TGTGCCAGCAGCTTAGAGCTAGCAAATACGCAGTATTTT
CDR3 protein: CASSLELANTQYF

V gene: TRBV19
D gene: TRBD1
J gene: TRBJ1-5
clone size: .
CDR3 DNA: TGTGCCAGTACCCCGGGACAGGGTAGGAGCAATCAGCCCCAGCATTTT
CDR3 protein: CASTPGQGRSNQPQHF

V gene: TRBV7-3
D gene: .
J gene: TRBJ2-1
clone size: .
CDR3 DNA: TGTGCCAGCAGTATAACCCCCAATGAGCAGTTCTTC
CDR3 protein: CASSITPNEQFF